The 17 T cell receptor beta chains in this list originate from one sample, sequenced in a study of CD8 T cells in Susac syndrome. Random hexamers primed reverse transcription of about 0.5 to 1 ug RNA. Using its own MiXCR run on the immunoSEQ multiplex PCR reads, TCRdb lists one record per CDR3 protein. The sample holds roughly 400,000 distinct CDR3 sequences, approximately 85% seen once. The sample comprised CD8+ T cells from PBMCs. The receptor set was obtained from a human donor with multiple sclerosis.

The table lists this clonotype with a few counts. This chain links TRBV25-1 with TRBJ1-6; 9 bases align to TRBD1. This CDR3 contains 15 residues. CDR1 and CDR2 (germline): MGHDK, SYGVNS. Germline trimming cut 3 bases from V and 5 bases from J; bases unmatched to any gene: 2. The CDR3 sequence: CASSDWDRDNSPLHF. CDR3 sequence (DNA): TGTGCCAGCAGTGATTGGGACAGGGATAATTCACCCCTCCACTTT.

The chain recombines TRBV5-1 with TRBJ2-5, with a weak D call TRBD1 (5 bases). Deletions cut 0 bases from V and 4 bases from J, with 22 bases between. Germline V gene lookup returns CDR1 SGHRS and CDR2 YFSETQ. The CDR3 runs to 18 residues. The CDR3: CASSLALSEVGDGETQYF. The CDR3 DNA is TGCGCCAGCAGCTTGGCCCTAAGTGAGGTAGGGGATGGAGAGACCCAGTACTTC.

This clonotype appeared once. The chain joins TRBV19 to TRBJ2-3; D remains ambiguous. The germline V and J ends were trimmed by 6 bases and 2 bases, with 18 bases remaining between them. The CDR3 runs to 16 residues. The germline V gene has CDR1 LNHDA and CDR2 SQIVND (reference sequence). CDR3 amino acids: CASSPGAAYSTDTQYF. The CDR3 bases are TGTGCCAGTAGCCCCGGTGCAGCTTACTCCACAGATACGCAGTATTTT.

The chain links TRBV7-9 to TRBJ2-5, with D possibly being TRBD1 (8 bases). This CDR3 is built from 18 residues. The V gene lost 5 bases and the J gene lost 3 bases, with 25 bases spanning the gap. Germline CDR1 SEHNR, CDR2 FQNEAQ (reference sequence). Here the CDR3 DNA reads TGTGCCAGCAGCCCATACTACAGGGGGGGAGGTGAGGAAGAGACCCAGTACTTC. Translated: CASSPYYRGGGEEETQYF.

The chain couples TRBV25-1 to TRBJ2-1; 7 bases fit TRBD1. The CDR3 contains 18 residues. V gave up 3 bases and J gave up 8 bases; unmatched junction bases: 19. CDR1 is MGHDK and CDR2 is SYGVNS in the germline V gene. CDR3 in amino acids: CASSDRSISRGSFDEQFF. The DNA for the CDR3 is TGTGCCAGCAGTGATCGGTCTATCAGCAGGGGGTCGTTCGATGAGCAGTTCTTC. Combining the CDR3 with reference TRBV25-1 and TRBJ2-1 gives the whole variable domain EADIYQTPRYLVIGTGKKITLECSQTMGHDKMYWYQQDPGMELHLIHYSYGVNSTEKGDLSSESTVSRIRTEHFPLTLESARPSHTSQYLCASSDRSISRGSFDEQFFGPGTRLTVL.

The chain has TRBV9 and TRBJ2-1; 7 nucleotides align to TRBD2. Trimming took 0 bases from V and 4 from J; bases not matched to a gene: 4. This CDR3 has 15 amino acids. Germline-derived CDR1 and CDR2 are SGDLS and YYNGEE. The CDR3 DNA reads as TGTGCCAGCAGCGTAGTTAGCGGGCCGTACAATGAGCAGTTCTTC. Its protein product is CASSVVSGPYNEQFF.

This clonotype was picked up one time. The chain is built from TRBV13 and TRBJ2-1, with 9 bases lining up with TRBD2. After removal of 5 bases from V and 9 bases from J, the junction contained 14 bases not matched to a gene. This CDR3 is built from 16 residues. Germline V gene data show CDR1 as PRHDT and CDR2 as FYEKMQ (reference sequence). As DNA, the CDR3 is TGTGCCAGCAGCCCCACGGGGGGCGGGAGGGCATCTGAGCAGTTCTTC. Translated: CASSPTGGGRASEQFF.

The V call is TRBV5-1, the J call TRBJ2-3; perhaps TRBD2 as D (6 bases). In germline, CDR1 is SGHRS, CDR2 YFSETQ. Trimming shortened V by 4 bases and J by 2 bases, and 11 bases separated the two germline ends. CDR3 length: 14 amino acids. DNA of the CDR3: TGCGCCAGCAGCGCCCGGGGGACCACAGATACGCAGTATTTT. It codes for CASSARGTTDTQYF.

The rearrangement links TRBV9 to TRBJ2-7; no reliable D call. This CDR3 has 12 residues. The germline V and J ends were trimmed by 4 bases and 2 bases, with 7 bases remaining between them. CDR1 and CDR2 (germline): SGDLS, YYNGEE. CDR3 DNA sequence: TGTGCCAGCAGCTCCACTCCCTACGAGCAGTACTTC. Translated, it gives CASSSTPYEQYF.

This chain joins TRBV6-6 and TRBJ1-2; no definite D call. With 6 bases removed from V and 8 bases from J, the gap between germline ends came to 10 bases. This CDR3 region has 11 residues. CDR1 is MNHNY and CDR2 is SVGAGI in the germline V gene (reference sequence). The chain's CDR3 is CASRSLQGYTF. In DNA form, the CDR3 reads TGTGCCAGCAGATCCCTACAAGGCTACACCTTC.

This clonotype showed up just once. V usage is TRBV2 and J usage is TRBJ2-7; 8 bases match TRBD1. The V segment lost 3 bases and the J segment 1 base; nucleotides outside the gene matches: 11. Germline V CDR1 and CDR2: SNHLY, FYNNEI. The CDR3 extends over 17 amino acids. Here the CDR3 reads CASSDEAGTGLSYEQYF. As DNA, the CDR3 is TGTGCCAGCAGTGATGAGGCGGGGACAGGTTTGTCCTACGAGCAGTACTTC.

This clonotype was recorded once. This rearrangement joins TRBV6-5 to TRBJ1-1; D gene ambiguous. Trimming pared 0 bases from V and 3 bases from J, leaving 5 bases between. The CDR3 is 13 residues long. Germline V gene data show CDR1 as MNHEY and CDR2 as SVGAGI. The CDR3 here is CASSYSRHTEAFF. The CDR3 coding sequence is TGTGCCAGCAGTTACTCCAGACACACTGAAGCTTTCTTT.

CDR3 in DNA: TGTGCCAGCAGTTTATCGGAAAACGGGGCCCTCGAGCAGTACTTC. Translating it yields CASSLSENGALEQYF. The rearrangement uses TRBV27 and TRBJ2-7; D is tentatively TRBD1 or TRBD2 (5 bases each). Per the germline V gene, CDR1 is MNHEY and CDR2 is SMNVEV (reference sequence). Trimming cost V 0 bases and J 6 bases, with 15 bases left between them. The CDR3 runs to 15 residues.

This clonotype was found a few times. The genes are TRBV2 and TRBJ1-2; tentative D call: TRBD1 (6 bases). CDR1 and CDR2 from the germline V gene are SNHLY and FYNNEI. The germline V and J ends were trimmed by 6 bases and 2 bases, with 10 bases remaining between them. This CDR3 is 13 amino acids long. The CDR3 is CASRLTGNYGYTF. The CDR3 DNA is TGTGCCAGCAGGCTAACAGGGAACTATGGCTACACCTTC.

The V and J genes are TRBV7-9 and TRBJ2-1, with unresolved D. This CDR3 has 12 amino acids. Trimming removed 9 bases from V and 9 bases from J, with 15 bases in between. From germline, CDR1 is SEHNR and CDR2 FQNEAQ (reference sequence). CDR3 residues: CASSPDSGEQFF. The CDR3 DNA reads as TGTGCCAGTAGTCCTGACTCCGGTGAGCAGTTCTTC.

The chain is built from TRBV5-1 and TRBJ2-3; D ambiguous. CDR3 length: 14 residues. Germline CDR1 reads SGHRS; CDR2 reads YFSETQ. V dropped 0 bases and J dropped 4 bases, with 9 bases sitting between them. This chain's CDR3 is CASSLDSSPDTQYF. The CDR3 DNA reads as TGCGCCAGCAGCTTGGACAGTAGCCCAGATACGCAGTATTTT.

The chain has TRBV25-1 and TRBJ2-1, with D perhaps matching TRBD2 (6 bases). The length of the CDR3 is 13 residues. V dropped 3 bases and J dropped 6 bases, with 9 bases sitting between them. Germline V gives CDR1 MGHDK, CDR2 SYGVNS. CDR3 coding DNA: TGTGCCAGCAGTGATGGGCGGGGCAATGAGCAGTTCTTC. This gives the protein CASSDGRGNEQFF.